This TCR beta chain is drawn from a study of blood T cell repertoires in COVID-19 (dated by TCRdb to 2018 to 2021). The study in broad terms: Samples covering the acute and convalescent phases of COVID-19 were provided by collaborators in the United States, Italy and Spain. The material from the prospective study consisted of cDNA or gDNA derived from T cells, B-cell-depleted T cells, or PBMCs. Subjects who had been exposed to COVID-19, were actively infected with it, or had recovered from it provided the deeply sampled blood TCRbeta repertoires that made up the dataset. The repertoires were made available in a free public database intended to serve as a resource for research on the immune response to SARS-CoV-2. The samples were drawn from the first 160 participants of the ongoing ImmuneRACE study and from 1,254 subjects provided by 6 global collaborators. The sample metadata nearly always contained a de-identified subject ID, COVID-19 status, age in years and sex. Where HLA class I and class II types were available, the types were taken from metadata supplied by the sample provider, not from assay-based typing. Results the study describes overall, beyond this receptor: The amount of clinical and demographic metadata varied by source and participant and was provided uncurated.

The immunoSEQ Assay, a bias-controlled multiplex PCR, was used to amplify TCRbeta CDR3 regions from genomic DNA. Per the authors' processing: The number of nucleated cells in each sample was estimated by amplification of reference gene primers within the assay. To quantify the absolute abundance of each unique TCRbeta CDR3 rearrangement, sequence reads were collapsed and filtered. For each sample, productive Simpson clonality was calculated by taking the square root of Simpson's diversity index across productive rearrangements. TCRdb took over this immuneACCESS table, retaining in-frame rearrangements with V and J assigned. Such tables are incomplete; in checked studies, under half of the missing clones stem from an unresolved V gene, and the remainder is unexplained. V, J and clone size derive from that table, while D and trimming were established from the DNA sequence. Within this sample are 90,000 or so clones, with 89% of them counted one time only. The ten top clones hold less than 6.5% of the sample.

As for this clone: It lacks a known antigen. Per-base quality was not reported, and no clone a single base away is much larger than it.

Each collaborating institution followed its own protocols to collect whole blood in K2EDTA tubes. For TCRbeta analysis, collaborators shipped samples as frozen whole blood, isolated PBMCs, or DNA extracted from either of those sample types. V loses 2 bases of germline sequence and J loses 9 bases, and the interval between the two ends is 11 bases. Inclusive of the bounding cysteine and phenylalanine, the CDR3 is 13 residues long. The read is trimmed to its CDR3 DNA, 39 bases read in frame from base 1. The germline V gene gives CDR1 as ENHRY and CDR2 as SYGVKD. The sample was peripheral blood. The sequence links TRBV10-3 to TRBJ2-1; TRBD2 could be the D gene, as 6 bases match. The receptor was isolated from a woman older than 75 with active COVID-19. The CDR3: CAISETSQGEQFF. The nucleotide sequence reads TGTGCCATCAGTGAGACTAGCCAAGGTGAGCAGTTCTTC.